This T cell receptor (beta chain) was identified in a study of T-cell memory formation after mild COVID-19. Whole-study findings and limits: Some SARS-CoV-2-responding clones were already detected in memory before infection. Clones that got smaller from day 15 to 85 had even CD4/CD8, while clones growing later tipped toward CD4+.

In this sample, this clonotype turned up a few times. Its antigen is currently unknown. 5'RACE with constant-segment primers built TCRalpha and TCRbeta cDNA libraries with UMIs. TCRdb used MiXCR to reprocess the 5' RACE reads, holding one entry per CDR3 protein. The sample records fewer than 400,000 distinct CDR3 sequences, about a sixth being singletons. The specimen was PBMCs or a T cell subset sorted from them (not recorded which). The sequence was obtained from a man younger than 35 who had mild COVID-19 (a few samples of this study predate the infection). Cell type and time point are not known.

Written as DNA, the CDR3 is TGTGCCAGCAGTTACATGGGCAGGGGGCATTCAGAGACCCAGTACTTC. It yields the protein CASSYMGRGHSETQYF. The V gene is TRBV6-5, the J gene TRBJ2-5; 8 nucleotides match TRBD1. The CDR3 runs 16 residues. V was clipped by 2 bases and J by 4 bases; unmatched bases: 9. From germline, CDR1 is MNHEY and CDR2 SVGAGI.